This is a list of T cell receptor beta chains from one sample in a study of blood T cell repertoires in COVID-19. TCRdb keeps only in-frame clones here, not all; method: immunoSEQ multiplex PCR. In the table there are roughly 160,000 clones, 60% to 85% of which are singletons. The specimen sequenced was peripheral blood. Receptors were obtained from a woman aged 60-75 years with COVID-19, enrolled during active disease. Both conserved end residues are trimmed from each CDR3. Some rows have no size entry. The others give once, few or many, or a class for an expanded clone.

v_call	clone_size	j_call	cdr3_aa
TRBV6-5	.	TRBJ1-5	ASRYSGQAKRQPQH
TRBV5-6	.	TRBJ2-1	ASSRIAGTYNEQF
TRBV5-1	.	TRBJ1-3	ASSQRARQGAGNTIY
TRBV28	.	TRBJ2-1	ASPHIAGRSNEQF
TRBV5-5	.	TRBJ1-4	ASSFVGGTNEKLF
TRBV25-1	.	TRBJ2-3	ASSPDRGNTDTQY
TRBV21-1	few	TRBJ1-5	ASSKARTIDSNQPQH
TRBV5-5	.	TRBJ1-2	ASSLKLGGASGGYT
TRBV11-2	.	TRBJ2-1	ASSLSGRFDEQF
TRBV11-2	.	TRBJ2-2	ASSFPQTSGHSNTGELF
TRBV5-1	.	TRBJ2-3	ASSSRDTQY
TRBV4-1	.	TRBJ2-1	ASSQVNLAGAGGEQF
TRBV9	.	TRBJ2-1	ASGRTAYNEQF
TRBV6-4	.	TRBJ2-1	ASSDPVGPDGAEQF
TRBV7-9	.	TRBJ1-1	ASSSDRVGERTEAF
TRBV5-1	.	TRBJ2-3	ASSPSGSWGDTQY
TRBV24-1	.	TRBJ2-1	ATAPDRGGYNEQF
TRBV7-2	.	TRBJ1-6	ASSLVPGSAGSPLH
TRBV4-2	.	TRBJ2-3	ASSQGTSGGAVTDTQY
TRBV5-1	once	TRBJ1-1	ASSLMGQNTEAF
TRBV28	.	TRBJ2-7	ASTSRGTAYEQY
TRBV19	.	TRBJ2-5	ASTDSGNRETQY
TRBV9	.	TRBJ1-1	ASSVSGSGVTEAF
TRBV6-5	few	TRBJ1-1	ASQGGTEAF
TRBV4-1	once	TRBJ1-2	ASSQEGARGYT
TRBV12-2	.	TRBJ2-1	ASRLGKRELRYNEQF
TRBV5-1	.	TRBJ1-1	ASSPGTRNTEAF
TRBV4-3	few	TRBJ2-7	ASATTLAGVYEQY
TRBV2	.	TRBJ1-5	ASKGGTGGWQPQH
TRBV9	.	TRBJ2-7	ASSPDRVNIYEQY
TRBV20-1	few	TRBJ1-2	SASQGYT
TRBV11-2	few	TRBJ2-2	ASSLDRFSSTGELF
TRBV4-2	.	TRBJ2-1	ASSQDTLRAAGENEQF
TRBV6-6	.	TRBJ2-1	ASSPTGNEQF
TRBV9	once	TRBJ1-2	AARSEGSGTDHNGYT
TRBV27	.	TRBJ2-2	ASSRRLAGQGGELF
TRBV24-1	few	TRBJ2-1	ATSDLSGSEF
TRBV3-1/TRBV3-2	.	TRBJ1-3	ASSQDGTGYGNTIY
TRBV24-1	once	TRBJ2-3	ATSARQGTDTQY
TRBV19	.	TRBJ2-1	ASIQSQGQDEQF
TRBV7-3	.	TRBJ2-1	ASSLTRIAGYNEQF
TRBV15	few	TRBJ2-1	ATSRGKTSYNEQF
TRBV19	.	TRBJ2-5	ASSMGLGRRETQY
TRBV27	.	TRBJ2-3	ASSLSAGYTDTQY
TRBV9	few	TRBJ2-7	ASSAGLGEVYEQY
TRBV27	.	TRBJ1-4	ASSTGGPDNEKLF
TRBV24-1	.	TRBJ1-2	ATSDSGGANYGYT